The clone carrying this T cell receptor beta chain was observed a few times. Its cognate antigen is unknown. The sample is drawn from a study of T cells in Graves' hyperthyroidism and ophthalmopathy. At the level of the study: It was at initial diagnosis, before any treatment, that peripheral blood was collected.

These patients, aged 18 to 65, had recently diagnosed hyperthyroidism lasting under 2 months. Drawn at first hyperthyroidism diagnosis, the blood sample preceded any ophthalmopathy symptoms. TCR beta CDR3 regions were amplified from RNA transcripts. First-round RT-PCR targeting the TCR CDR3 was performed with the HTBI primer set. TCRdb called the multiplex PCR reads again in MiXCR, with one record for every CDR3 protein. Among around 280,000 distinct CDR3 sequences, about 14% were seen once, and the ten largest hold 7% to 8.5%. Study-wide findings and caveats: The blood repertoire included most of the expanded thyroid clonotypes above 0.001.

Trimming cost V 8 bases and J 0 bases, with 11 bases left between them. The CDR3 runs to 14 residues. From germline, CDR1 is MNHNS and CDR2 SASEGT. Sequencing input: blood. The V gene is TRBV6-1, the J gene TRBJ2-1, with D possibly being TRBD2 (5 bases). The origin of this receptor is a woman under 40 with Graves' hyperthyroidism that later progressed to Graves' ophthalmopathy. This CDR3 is CASGLSSSYNEQFF. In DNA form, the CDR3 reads TGTGCCAGCGGACTTTCAAGCTCCTACAATGAGCAGTTCTTC.